Reported below is one TCR beta chain. The record originates from a study of technical replicates of blood from a handful of donors. Using immunoSEQ multiplex PCR, the repertoire was profiled, and TCRdb retains in-frame clones only, with some absent. The table has over 50,000 clones, roughly 95% seen once; the top ten hold roughly 4.2%. This CDR3 region has 16 residues. Germline CDR1 is SGDLS and CDR2 is YYNGEE. Trimming cost V 0 bases and J 7 bases; bases outside gene matches: 4. The origin of this receptor is a human donor in good health. Some clones in this sample may be carry-over from other donors' samples. The sequenced sample consisted of PBMCs. This chain connects TRBV9 to TRBJ2-1; TRBD2 agrees at 13 bases. The CDR3 nucleotides are TGTGCCAGCAGCGTAGTCCCACTAGCGGGGGGGAATGAGCAGTTCTTC. Translated: CASSVVPLAGGNEQFF. The full variable domain, in which reference TRBV9 and TRBJ2-1 provide the parts outside the CDR3, is DSGVTQTPKHLITATGQRVTLRCSPRSGDLSVYWYQQSLDQGLQFLIQYYNGEERAKGNILERFSAQQFPDLHSELNLSSLELGDSALYFCASSVVPLAGGNEQFFGPGTRLTVL.